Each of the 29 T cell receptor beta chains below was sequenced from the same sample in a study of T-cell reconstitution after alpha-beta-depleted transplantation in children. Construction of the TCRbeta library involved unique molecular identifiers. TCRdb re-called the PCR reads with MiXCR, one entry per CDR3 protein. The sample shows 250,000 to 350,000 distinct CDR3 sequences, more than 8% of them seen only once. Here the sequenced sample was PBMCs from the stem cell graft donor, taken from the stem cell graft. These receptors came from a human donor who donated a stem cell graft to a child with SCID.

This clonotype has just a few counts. CDR3 bases: TGCAGTGCCCCGTTGTTAGCTAGCGGGGGGGTGGTTTATGAGCAGTTCTTC. It specifies CSAPLLASGGVVYEQFF. V usage is TRBV20-1 and J usage is TRBJ2-1, with 12 positions matching TRBD2. The CDR3 covers 17 residues. CDR1 DFQATT and CDR2 SNEGSKA come from the germline V gene (reference sequence). V trimming: 6 bases; J trimming: 8 bases; junction bases outside the gene matches: 17.

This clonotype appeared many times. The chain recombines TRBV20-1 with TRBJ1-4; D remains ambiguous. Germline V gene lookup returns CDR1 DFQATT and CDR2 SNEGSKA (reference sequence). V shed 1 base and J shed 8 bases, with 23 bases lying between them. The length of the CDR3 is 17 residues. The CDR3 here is CSARAHPLEAYLEKLFF. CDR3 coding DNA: TGCAGTGCTAGAGCTCACCCGCTCGAAGCTTATCTGGAAAAACTGTTTTTT.

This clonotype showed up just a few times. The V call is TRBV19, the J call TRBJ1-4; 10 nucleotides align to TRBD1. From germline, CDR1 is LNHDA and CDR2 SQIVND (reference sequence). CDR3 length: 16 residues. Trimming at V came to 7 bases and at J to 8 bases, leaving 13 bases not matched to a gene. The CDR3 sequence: CASTFRSGQGNEKLFF. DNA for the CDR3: TGTGCCAGTACCTTCCGGTCGGGACAGGGGAACGAAAAACTGTTTTTT.

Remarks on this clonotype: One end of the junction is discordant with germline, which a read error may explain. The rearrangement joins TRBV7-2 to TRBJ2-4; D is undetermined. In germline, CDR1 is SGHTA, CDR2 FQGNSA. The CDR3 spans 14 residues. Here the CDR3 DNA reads TGTGCCAGCAGCTTAGAACCCTGGCGAGGCGGCTCAACTTTC. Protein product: CASSLEPWRGGSTF.

CDR3 region: CASRPRGVEETQYF. The CDR3 region has the DNA TGTGCCAGCAGACCGCGGGGGGTTGAAGAGACCCAGTACTTC. The chain links TRBV7-9 to TRBJ2-5; 8 nucleotides align to TRBD2. From germline, CDR1 is SEHNR and CDR2 FQNEAQ (reference sequence). The CDR3 contains 14 residues. V gave up 6 bases and J gave up 3 bases; unmatched junction bases: 6.

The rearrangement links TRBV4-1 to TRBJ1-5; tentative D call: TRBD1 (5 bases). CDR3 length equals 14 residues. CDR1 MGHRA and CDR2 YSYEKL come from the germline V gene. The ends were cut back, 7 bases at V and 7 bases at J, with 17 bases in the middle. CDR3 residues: CASNEPGTRQPQHF. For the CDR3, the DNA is TGCGCCAGCAACGAACCAGGGACGAGGCAGCCCCAGCATTTT.

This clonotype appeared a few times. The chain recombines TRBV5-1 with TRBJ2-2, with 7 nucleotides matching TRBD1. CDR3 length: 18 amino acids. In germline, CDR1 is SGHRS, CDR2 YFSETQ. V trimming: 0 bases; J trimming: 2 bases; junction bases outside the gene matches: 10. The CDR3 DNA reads TGCGCCAGCAGCTTGGACAGACAGGGTTCGTTTAACACCGGGGAGCTGTTTTTT. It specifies CASSLDRQGSFNTGELFF.

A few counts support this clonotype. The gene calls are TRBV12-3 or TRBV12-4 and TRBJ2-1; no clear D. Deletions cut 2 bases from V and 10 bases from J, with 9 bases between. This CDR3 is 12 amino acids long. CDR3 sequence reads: CASSLSLGEQFF. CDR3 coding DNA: TGTGCCAGCAGTTTAAGTTTAGGGGAGCAGTTCTTC.

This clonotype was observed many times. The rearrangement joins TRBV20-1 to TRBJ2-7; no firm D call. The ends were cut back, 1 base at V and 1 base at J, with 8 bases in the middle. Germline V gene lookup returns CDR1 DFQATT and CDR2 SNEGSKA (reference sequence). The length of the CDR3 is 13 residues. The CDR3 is CSARGRLSYEQYF. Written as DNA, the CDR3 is TGCAGTGCTAGAGGACGCTTATCCTACGAGCAGTACTTC.

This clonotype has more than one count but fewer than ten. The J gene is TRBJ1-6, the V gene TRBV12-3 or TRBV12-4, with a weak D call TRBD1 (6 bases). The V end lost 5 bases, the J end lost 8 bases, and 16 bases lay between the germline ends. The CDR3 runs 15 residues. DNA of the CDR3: TGTGCCAGCAGTCCCTGGGACAAGGAAGATTCACCCCTCCACTTT. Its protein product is CASSPWDKEDSPLHF.

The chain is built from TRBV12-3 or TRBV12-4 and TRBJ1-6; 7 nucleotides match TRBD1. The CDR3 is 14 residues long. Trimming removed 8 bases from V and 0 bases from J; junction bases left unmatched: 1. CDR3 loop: CASGTASYNSPLHF. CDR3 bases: TGTGCCAGCGGGACAGCCTCCTATAATTCACCCCTCCACTTT.

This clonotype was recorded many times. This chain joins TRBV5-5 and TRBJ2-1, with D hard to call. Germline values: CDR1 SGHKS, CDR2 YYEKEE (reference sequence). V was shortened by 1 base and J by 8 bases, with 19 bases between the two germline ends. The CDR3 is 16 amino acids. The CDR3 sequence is CASSLIGLIVGDEQFF. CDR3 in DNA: TGTGCCAGCAGCTTGATCGGTTTGATCGTCGGCGATGAGCAGTTCTTC.

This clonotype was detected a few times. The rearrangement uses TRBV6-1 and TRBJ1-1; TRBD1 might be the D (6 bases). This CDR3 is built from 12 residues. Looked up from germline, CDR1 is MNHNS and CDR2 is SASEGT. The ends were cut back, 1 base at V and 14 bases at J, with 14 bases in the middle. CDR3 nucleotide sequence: TGTGCCAGCAGTGAAGGTGGGCAGGGGCGGTTCTTT. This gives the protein CASSEGGQGRFF.

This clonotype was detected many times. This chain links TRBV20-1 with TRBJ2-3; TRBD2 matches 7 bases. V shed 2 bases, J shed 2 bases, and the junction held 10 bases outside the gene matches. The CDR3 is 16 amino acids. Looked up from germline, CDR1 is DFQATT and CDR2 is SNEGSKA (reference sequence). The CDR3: CSARRGASGTTDTQYF. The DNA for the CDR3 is TGCAGTGCTAGAAGAGGAGCGAGCGGGACCACAGATACGCAGTATTTT.

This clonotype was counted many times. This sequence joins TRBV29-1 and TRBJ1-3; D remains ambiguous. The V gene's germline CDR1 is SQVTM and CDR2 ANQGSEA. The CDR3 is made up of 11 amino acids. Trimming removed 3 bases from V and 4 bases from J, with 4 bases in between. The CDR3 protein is CSVDQGNTIYF. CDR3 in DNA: TGCAGCGTTGATCAGGGAAACACCATATATTTT.

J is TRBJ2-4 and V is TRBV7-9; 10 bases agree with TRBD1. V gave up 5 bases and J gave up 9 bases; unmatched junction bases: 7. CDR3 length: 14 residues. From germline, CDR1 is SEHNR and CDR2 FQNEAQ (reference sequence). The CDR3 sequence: CASSPGTGVVIQYF. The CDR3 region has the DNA TGTGCCAGCAGCCCCGGGACAGGGGTGGTCATTCAGTACTTC.

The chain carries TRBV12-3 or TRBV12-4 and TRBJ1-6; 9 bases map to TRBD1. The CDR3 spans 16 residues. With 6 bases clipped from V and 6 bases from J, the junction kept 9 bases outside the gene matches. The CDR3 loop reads CASSASTGGSNSPLHF. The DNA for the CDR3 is TGTGCCAGCAGCGCGTCGACAGGGGGTTCTAATTCACCCCTCCACTTT.

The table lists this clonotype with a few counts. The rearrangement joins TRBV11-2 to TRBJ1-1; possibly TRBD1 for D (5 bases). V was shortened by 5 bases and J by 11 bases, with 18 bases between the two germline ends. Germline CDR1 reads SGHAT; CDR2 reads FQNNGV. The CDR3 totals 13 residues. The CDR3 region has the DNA TGTGCCAGCAGCCTGGGGACGCCCGAGGACGCTTTCTTT. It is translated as CASSLGTPEDAFF.

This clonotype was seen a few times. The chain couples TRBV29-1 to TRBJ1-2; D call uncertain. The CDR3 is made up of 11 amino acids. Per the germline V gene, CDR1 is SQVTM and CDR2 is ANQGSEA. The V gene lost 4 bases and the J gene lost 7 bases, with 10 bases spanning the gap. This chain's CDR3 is CSVVSGFGYTF. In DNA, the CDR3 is TGCAGCGTTGTGTCTGGGTTTGGCTACACCTTC.

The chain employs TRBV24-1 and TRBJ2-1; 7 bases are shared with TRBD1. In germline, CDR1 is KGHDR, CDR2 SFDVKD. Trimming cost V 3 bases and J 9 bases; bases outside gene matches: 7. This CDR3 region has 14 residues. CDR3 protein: CATSDQTGFGEQFF. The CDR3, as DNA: TGTGCCACCAGTGATCAGACAGGGTTTGGTGAGCAGTTCTTC.

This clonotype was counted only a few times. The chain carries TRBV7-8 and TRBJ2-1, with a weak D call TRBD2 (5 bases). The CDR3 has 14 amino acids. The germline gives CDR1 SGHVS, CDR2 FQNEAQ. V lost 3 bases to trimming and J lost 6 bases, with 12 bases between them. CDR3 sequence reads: CASSFGGSANEQFF. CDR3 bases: TGTGCCAGCAGCTTTGGCGGGTCCGCCAATGAGCAGTTCTTC. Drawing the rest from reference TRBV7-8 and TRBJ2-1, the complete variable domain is GAGVSQSPRYKVAKRGQDVALRCDPISGHVSLFWYQQALGQGPEFLTYFQNEAQLDKSGLPSDRFFAERPEGSVSTLKIQRTQQEDSAVYLCASSFGGSANEQFFGPGTRLTVL.

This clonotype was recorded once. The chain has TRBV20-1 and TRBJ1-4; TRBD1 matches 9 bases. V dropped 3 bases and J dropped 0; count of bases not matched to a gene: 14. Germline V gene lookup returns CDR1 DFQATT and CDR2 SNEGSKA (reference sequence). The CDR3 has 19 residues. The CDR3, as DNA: TGCAGTGCTAGTAGTCCGGGACAGGGATTCGTTGCAACTAATGAAAAACTGTTTTTT. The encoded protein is CSASSPGQGFVATNEKLFF.

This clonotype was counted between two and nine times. This CDR3 reads CASSYPISDSPNQPQHF. The DNA for the CDR3 is TGTGCCAGCAGTTACCCCATTTCGGACAGTCCCAATCAGCCCCAGCATTTT. The rearrangement joins TRBV6-2 or TRBV6-3 to TRBJ1-5; D is possibly TRBD1 (6 bases). Germline loops: CDR1 MNHEY, CDR2 SVGEGT. V was pared by 2 bases and J by 3 bases, with 17 bases between. The CDR3 extends over 17 amino acids.

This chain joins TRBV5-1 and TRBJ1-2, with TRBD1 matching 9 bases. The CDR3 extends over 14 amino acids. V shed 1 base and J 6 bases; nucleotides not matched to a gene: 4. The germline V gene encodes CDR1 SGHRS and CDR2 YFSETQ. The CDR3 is CASSLWTGEDGYTF. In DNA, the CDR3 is TGCGCCAGCAGCTTGTGGACAGGGGAGGATGGCTACACCTTC.

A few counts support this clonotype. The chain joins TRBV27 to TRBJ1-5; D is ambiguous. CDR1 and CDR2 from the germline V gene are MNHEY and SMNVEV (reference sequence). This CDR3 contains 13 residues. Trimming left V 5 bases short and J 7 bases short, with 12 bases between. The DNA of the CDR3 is TGTGCCAGCAGTGGAGGAGGGCGACAGCCCCAGCATTTT. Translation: CASSGGGRQPQHF.

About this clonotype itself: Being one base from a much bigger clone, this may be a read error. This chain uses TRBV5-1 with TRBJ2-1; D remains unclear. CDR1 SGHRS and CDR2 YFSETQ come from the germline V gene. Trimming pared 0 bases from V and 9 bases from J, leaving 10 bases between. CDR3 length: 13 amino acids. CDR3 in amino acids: CASSLVSDGEQFF. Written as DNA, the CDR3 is TGCGCCAGCAGCTTGGTGAGCGACGGTGAGCAGTTCTTC.

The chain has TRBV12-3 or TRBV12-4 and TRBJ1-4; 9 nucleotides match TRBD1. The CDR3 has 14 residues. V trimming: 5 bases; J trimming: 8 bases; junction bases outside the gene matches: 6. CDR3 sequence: CASSASDRGEKLFF. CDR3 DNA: TGTGCCAGCAGTGCTTCGGACAGGGGCGAAAAACTGTTTTTT.

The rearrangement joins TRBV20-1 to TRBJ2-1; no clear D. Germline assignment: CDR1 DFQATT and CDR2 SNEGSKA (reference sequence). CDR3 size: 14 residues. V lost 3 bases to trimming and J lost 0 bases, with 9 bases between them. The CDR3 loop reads CSASPGNSYNEQFF. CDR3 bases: TGCAGTGCTAGTCCCGGAAACTCCTACAATGAGCAGTTCTTC.

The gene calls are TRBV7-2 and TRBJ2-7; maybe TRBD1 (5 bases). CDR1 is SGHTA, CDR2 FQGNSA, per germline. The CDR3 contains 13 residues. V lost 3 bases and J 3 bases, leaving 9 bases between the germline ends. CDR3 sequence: CASSFQGIYEQYF. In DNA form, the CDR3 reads TGTGCCAGCAGCTTTCAGGGCATCTACGAGCAGTACTTC.